The rows below give T cell receptor beta chains drawn from one sample of a study of cytomegalovirus exposure and HLA in healthy donors. TCRdb's copy holds only in-frame clones and misses some; the assay was immunoSEQ multiplex PCR. The table lists 150,000 to 200,000 clones, about 75% of them singletons. Sequenced sample: PBMCs. These TCRs come from a man aged 18 to 35 in good health and CMV-seropositive. Both conserved end residues are part of each CDR3. The D gene is left open where the match is weak. Some rows mark clone size as missing; the rest say once, few, many or name a class of expanded clone.

d_call: TRBD1; j_call: TRBJ1-4; v_call: TRBV27; clone_size: -; cdr3_aa: CASSQSTGTGREKLFF; cdr3_nt: TGTGCCAGCAGTCAAAGTACCGGGACAGGGAGAGAAAAACTGTTTTTT
d_call: -; j_call: TRBJ1-2; v_call: TRBV2; clone_size: -; cdr3_aa: CASSPIGYGYTF; cdr3_nt: TGTGCCAGCAGCCCTATCGGCTATGGCTACACCTTC
d_call: TRBD1; j_call: TRBJ2-1; v_call: TRBV28; clone_size: -; cdr3_aa: CASSSTGTDIYNEQFF; cdr3_nt: TGTGCCAGCAGCTCGACCGGGACAGATATCTACAATGAGCAGTTCTTC
d_call: TRBD1; j_call: TRBJ2-7; v_call: TRBV5-5; clone_size: -; cdr3_aa: CASSLGLGQGAWYEQYF; cdr3_nt: TGTGCCAGCAGCTTGGGGTTGGGACAGGGGGCATGGTACGAGCAGTACTTC
d_call: TRBD1; j_call: TRBJ1-1; v_call: TRBV28; clone_size: few; cdr3_aa: CASSFPWTGGRDTEAFF; cdr3_nt: TGTGCCAGCAGTTTCCCTTGGACAGGGGGGAGGGACACTGAAGCTTTCTTT
d_call: TRBD1; j_call: TRBJ2-7; v_call: TRBV2; clone_size: -; cdr3_aa: CASSAGTGLNEQYF; cdr3_nt: TGTGCCAGCAGTGCCGGGACAGGGCTTAACGAGCAGTACTTC
d_call: -; j_call: TRBJ2-2; v_call: TRBV29-1; clone_size: -; cdr3_aa: CSVDGPNTGELFF; cdr3_nt: TGCAGCGTTGATGGGCCTAACACCGGGGAGCTGTTTTTT
d_call: TRBD2; j_call: TRBJ2-2; v_call: TRBV6-4; clone_size: many; cdr3_aa: CASSETSGNTGELFF; cdr3_nt: TGTGCCAGCAGTGAGACTAGCGGGAACACCGGGGAGCTGTTTTTT
d_call: TRBD2; j_call: TRBJ2-5; v_call: TRBV28; clone_size: -; cdr3_aa: CASTDPGLAGKETQYF; cdr3_nt: TGTGCCAGCACCGATCCGGGACTAGCGGGAAAAGAGACCCAGTACTTC
d_call: TRBD1; j_call: TRBJ1-2; v_call: TRBV27; clone_size: -; cdr3_aa: CASRPLDRGGGYTF; cdr3_nt: TGTGCCAGCAGACCTCTCGACAGGGGTGGAGGCTACACCTTC
d_call: TRBD2; j_call: TRBJ2-7; v_call: TRBV11-2; clone_size: -; cdr3_aa: CASSRFLGTSGYWQYF; cdr3_nt: TGTGCCAGCAGCCGTTTTCTCGGGACTAGCGGGTATTGGCAGTACTTC
d_call: -; j_call: TRBJ2-5; v_call: TRBV5-8; clone_size: -; cdr3_aa: CASSYRVETQYF; cdr3_nt: TGTGCCAGCAGTTACAGGGTTGAGACCCAGTACTTC
d_call: -; j_call: TRBJ2-5; v_call: TRBV27; clone_size: -; cdr3_aa: CASSRRTNVGETQYF; cdr3_nt: TGTGCCAGCAGCCGACGCACAAACGTCGGGGAGACCCAGTACTTC
d_call: -; j_call: TRBJ2-7; v_call: TRBV6-6; clone_size: -; cdr3_aa: CASSYSSREGYEQYF; cdr3_nt: TGTGCCAGCAGTTACTCATCCAGGGAAGGCTACGAGCAGTACTTC
d_call: -; j_call: TRBJ2-1; v_call: TRBV6-1; clone_size: few; cdr3_aa: CASSEAPLQGWDEQFF; cdr3_nt: TGTGCCAGCAGTGAAGCTCCCCTGCAGGGTTGGGATGAGCAGTTCTTC
d_call: -; j_call: TRBJ2-7; v_call: TRBV4-1; clone_size: -; cdr3_aa: CASSQDSPQGLFFYEQYF; cdr3_nt: TGCGCCAGCAGCCAAGATTCCCCACAGGGTTTGTTTTTCTACGAGCAGTACTTC
d_call: TRBD1; j_call: TRBJ2-2; v_call: TRBV6-5; clone_size: -; cdr3_aa: CASSSIGQGNTGELFF; cdr3_nt: TGTGCCAGCAGTTCCATTGGACAGGGAAACACCGGGGAGCTGTTTTTT
d_call: -; j_call: TRBJ1-5; v_call: TRBV4-1; clone_size: -; cdr3_aa: CASSQGSGGQPQHF; cdr3_nt: TGCGCCAGCAGCCAAGGGAGCGGGGGACAGCCCCAGCATTTT
d_call: TRBD1; j_call: TRBJ1-2; v_call: TRBV29-1; clone_size: -; cdr3_aa: CSVWTGLYGYTF; cdr3_nt: TGCAGCGTTTGGACAGGCTTATATGGCTACACCTTC
d_call: TRBD1; j_call: TRBJ2-7; v_call: TRBV9; clone_size: -; cdr3_aa: CASSPDRGAPYEQYF; cdr3_nt: TGTGCCAGCAGCCCAGACAGGGGCGCTCCCTACGAGCAGTACTTC
d_call: TRBD2; j_call: TRBJ2-3; v_call: TRBV7-9; clone_size: -; cdr3_aa: CASSLAAGGFIDTQYF; cdr3_nt: TGTGCCAGCAGCTTAGCTGCGGGAGGGTTTATAGATACGCAGTATTTT
d_call: -; j_call: TRBJ2-5; v_call: TRBV11-2; clone_size: -; cdr3_aa: CASSLGAETQYF; cdr3_nt: TGTGCCAGCAGCTTAGGGGCAGAGACCCAGTACTTC
d_call: -; j_call: TRBJ2-7; v_call: TRBV4-1; clone_size: -; cdr3_aa: CASSQDSIPGASLGYEQYF; cdr3_nt: TGCGCCAGCAGCCAAGACTCAATCCCAGGAGCTAGCCTAGGTTACGAGCAGTACTTC
d_call: -; j_call: TRBJ2-5; v_call: TRBV6-5; clone_size: -; cdr3_aa: CASSYSVGVETQYF; cdr3_nt: TGTGCCAGCAGTTACTCGGTCGGGGTGGAGACCCAGTACTTC
d_call: -; j_call: TRBJ1-2; v_call: TRBV28; clone_size: -; cdr3_aa: CASSIYGTPGSF; cdr3_nt: TGTGCCAGCAGTATTTACGGGACTCCCGGTTCCTTC
d_call: -; j_call: TRBJ2-7; v_call: TRBV5-4; clone_size: -; cdr3_aa: CASSASGGGRIYEQYF; cdr3_nt: TGTGCCAGCAGCGCGTCCGGGGGCGGGAGAATCTACGAGCAGTACTTC
d_call: -; j_call: TRBJ1-1; v_call: TRBV10-3; clone_size: -; cdr3_aa: CAISEQDSKAFF; cdr3_nt: TGTGCCATCAGTGAACAAGATTCGAAAGCTTTCTTT
d_call: -; j_call: TRBJ1-1; v_call: TRBV27; clone_size: -; cdr3_aa: CASWGGAALTNTEAFF; cdr3_nt: TGTGCCAGCTGGGGCGGGGCGGCCCTAACGAACACTGAAGCTTTCTTT
d_call: TRBD2; j_call: TRBJ2-3; v_call: TRBV28; clone_size: -; cdr3_aa: CVTGFSGGSTDTQYF; cdr3_nt: TGTGTTACTGGCTTTTCGGGGGGTAGCACAGATACGCAGTATTTT
d_call: TRBD2; j_call: TRBJ2-7; v_call: TRBV10-1; clone_size: -; cdr3_aa: CASSESSSGRYEQYF; cdr3_nt: TGCGCCAGCAGTGAGTCGTCTAGCGGGAGGTACGAGCAGTACTTC